This T cell receptor beta chain was observed in a study of blood T cell repertoires in COVID-19. Overall study: The United States, Italy and Spain provided the acute and convalescent COVID-19 samples.

The age range of participants was about 18 to 95 years, with residence in under 30 US areas. Participants reported their clinical history, and cohort assignment relied on those reports. Before being deemed recovered, Cohort 3 donors had two negative PCRs, clearance, or symptom resolution. J gave up 1 base and V 4 bases, and 5 bases lay outside the gene matches. Looked up from germline, CDR1 is SGHTA and CDR2 is FQGNSA. The CDR3 totals 17 residues. TCRdb keeps only in-frame clones here, not all; method: immunoSEQ multiplex PCR. The table has about 220,000 clones, 88% seen once. Sequenced: PBMCs or T cells enriched from blood (not recorded which). The clonotype was recovered from a woman younger than 45 who had recovered from COVID-19. The J gene is TRBJ2-6, the V gene TRBV7-2, with TRBD1 matching 9 bases. The CDR3 here is CASSWDRAASGANVLTF. The CDR3 coding sequence is TGTGCCAGCAGCTGGGACAGGGCGGCTTCTGGGGCCAACGTCCTGACTTTC.